These T cell receptor beta chains were read from a single sample in a study of Ad26.COV2.S vaccination and SARS-CoV-2 variants. Profiled with immunoSEQ multiplex PCR; TCRdb holds only in-frame clones, not every one. The table includes roughly 400,000 clones, 90% detected once. The sample in question was peripheral blood, obtained in a trial of Ad26.COV2.S vaccine versus placebo. These receptor sequences come from a person aged 18-60 years who received the Ad26.COV2.S COVID-19 vaccine or a placebo. The CDR3 runs from the conserved cysteine through the conserved F or W. A D gene is named only where the DNA matches it firmly. Clone size is stated in some rows and not others, as once, few, many or a class when expanded.

>.|TRBJ1-6|.|TRBV27
CASSLQITNSPLHF
TGTGCCAGCAGTTTACAGATTACTAATTCACCCCTCCACTTT
>.|TRBJ1-1|.|TRBV27
CASSLWGGDTEAFF
TGTGCCAGCAGTTTATGGGGGGGGGACACTGAAGCTTTCTTT
>.|TRBJ2-2|.|TRBV30
CGSSGANTGELFF
TGTGGCTCTTCGGGGGCGAACACCGGGGAGCTGTTTTTT
>.|TRBJ1-1|.|TRBV5-1
CASSLSGRNTEAFF
TGCGCCAGCAGCTTGTCAGGGAGGAACACTGAAGCTTTCTTT
>.|TRBJ2-1|TRBD2|TRBV28
CASSLYPSGSSYNEQFF
TGTGCCAGCAGTTTATACCCCAGCGGGAGCTCCTACAATGAGCAGTTCTTC
>.|TRBJ1-1|.|TRBV29-1
CSVEERMNTEAFF
TGCAGCGTTGAGGAGCGGATGAACACTGAAGCTTTCTTT
>.|TRBJ2-3|.|TRBV4-1
CASSQEGGGSTDTQYF
TGCGCCAGCAGCCAAGAGGGAGGTGGTAGCACAGATACGCAGTATTTT
>.|TRBJ2-1|TRBD2|TRBV7-8
CASGLAGVIDEQFF
TGTGCCAGCGGCCTAGCGGGAGTGATCGATGAGCAGTTCTTC
>.|TRBJ2-3|.|TRBV5-4
CASSPTIPLTDTQYF
TGTGCCAGCAGCCCCACCATACCACTCACAGATACGCAGTATTTT
>.|TRBJ1-5|.|TRBV28
CASSPTQDIWDSNQPQHF
TGTGCCAGCAGTCCTACACAGGACATATGGGATAGCAATCAGCCCCAGCATTTT
>once|TRBJ2-7|TRBD2|TRBV7-2
CASSFGTIEQYF
TGTGCCAGCAGCTTCGGGACTATCGAGCAGTACTTC
>.|TRBJ2-3|TRBD2|TRBV7-2
CASSPSGRGGTDTQYF
TGTGCCAGCAGCCCTAGCGGGAGGGGGGGCACAGATACGCAGTATTTT
>.|TRBJ2-1|.|TRBV19
CASSIDRWGDEQFF
TGTGCCAGTAGTATAGATCGCTGGGGCGATGAGCAGTTCTTC
>.|TRBJ2-3|.|TRBV29-1
CSVLQGLITDTQYF
TGCAGCGTTCTCCAGGGACTTATCACAGATACGCAGTATTTT
>.|TRBJ2-7|.|TRBV28
CASSHSYEQYF
TGTGCCAGCAGTCACTCCTACGAGCAGTACTTC
>.|TRBJ1-6|.|TRBV23-1
CASSWGGAHSPLHF
TGCGCCAGCAGTTGGGGAGGGGCCCATTCACCCCTCCACTTT
>once|TRBJ2-3|.|TRBV7-2
CASSLASPDTQYF
TGTGCCAGCAGCTTAGCTAGTCCAGATACGCAGTATTTT
>once|TRBJ2-3|TRBD2|TRBV19
CASSNGLAGVRDTQYF
TGTGCCAGTAGTAACGGACTAGCGGGAGTTAGAGATACGCAGTATTTT
>.|TRBJ1-4|.|TRBV5-1
CASSLGSTNEKLFF
TGCGCCAGCAGCTTAGGGTCGACTAATGAAAAACTGTTTTTT
>.|TRBJ2-7|TRBD1|TRBV5-8
CASSRTGVVGYFSYEQYF
TGTGCCAGCAGCCGGACAGGGGTCGTCGGCTACTTCTCCTACGAGCAGTACTTC
>once|TRBJ1-5|.|TRBV6-2/TRBV6-3
CASSLGGGSNQPQHF
TGTGCCAGCAGCCTCGGGGGCGGTAGCAATCAGCCCCAGCATTTT
>.|TRBJ1-1|.|TRBV28
CASRPPWGGSEAFF
TGTGCCAGCAGACCGCCATGGGGAGGGTCTGAAGCTTTCTTT
>once|TRBJ2-7|TRBD1|TRBV6-5
CASKDRVVGEQYF
TGTGCCAGCAAAGACAGGGTGGTAGGCGAGCAGTACTTC
>.|TRBJ2-5|.|TRBV29-1
CSVKEVQETQYF
TGCAGCGTGAAGGAGGTCCAAGAGACCCAGTACTTC
>.|TRBJ2-5|TRBD2|TRBV5-4
CASSLTSGQETQYF
TGTGCCAGCAGCTTGACTAGCGGACAAGAGACCCAGTACTTC
>once|TRBJ1-2|.|TRBV5-1
CASSPLDRSNYGYTF
TGCGCCAGCAGCCCCCTCGACCGTTCTAACTATGGCTACACCTTC
>.|TRBJ1-4|TRBD1|TRBV7-6
CASSGDRVATNEKLFF
TGTGCCAGCAGCGGAGACAGGGTCGCAACTAATGAAAAACTGTTTTTT
>.|TRBJ2-1|TRBD1|TRBV13
CASSLGRQGVRSEQFF
TGTGCCAGCAGCTTAGGAAGACAGGGGGTACGGAGTGAGCAGTTCTTC
>once|TRBJ2-1|.|TRBV15
CATSRDRGGRGNEQFF
TGTGCCACCAGCAGAGATCGCGGAGGCCGGGGGAATGAGCAGTTCTTC
>.|TRBJ2-2|.|TRBV9
CASSLMSTGELFF
TGTGCCAGCAGCCTTATGTCGACCGGGGAGCTGTTTTTT
>once|TRBJ2-4|TRBD2|TRBV11-1
CASSFGGSGIQYF
TGTGCCAGCAGCTTTGGCGGGAGTGGCATTCAGTACTTC
>.|TRBJ2-1|.|TRBV24-1
CAAGRLNEQFF
TGTGCCGCCGGAAGGTTGAATGAGCAGTTCTTC
>.|TRBJ2-7|.|TRBV28
CASSLTGFGNEQYF
TGTGCCAGCAGTTTAACCGGGTTCGGTAACGAGCAGTACTTC
>.|TRBJ1-1|.|TRBV3-1/TRBV3-2
CASSPGTFNTEAFF
TGTGCCAGCAGTCCCGGGACGTTCAACACTGAAGCTTTCTTT
>.|TRBJ2-1|TRBD2|TRBV2
CASSAASGTDLNEQFF
TGTGCCAGCAGTGCGGCTAGCGGGACTGACTTAAATGAGCAGTTCTTC
>.|TRBJ2-7|.|TRBV7-6
CASSLHPARDASAYEQYF
TGTGCCAGCAGCTTACACCCGGCTAGGGACGCATCCGCCTACGAGCAGTACTTC
>.|TRBJ1-1|.|TRBV7-9
CASSSIRVNTEAFF
TGTGCCAGCAGTTCAATCAGGGTGAACACTGAAGCTTTCTTT
>.|TRBJ1-6|.|TRBV28
CASSISVPSYNSPLHF
TGTGCCAGCAGTATTAGTGTCCCCTCCTATAATTCACCCCTCCACTTT
>.|TRBJ2-7|.|TRBV28
CASSFGTKTYEQYF
TGTGCCAGCAGTTTCGGGACAAAAACCTACGAGCAGTACTTC
>.|TRBJ2-2|.|TRBV11-2
CASSRIAATGELFF
TGTGCCAGCAGCCGAATAGCGGCCACCGGGGAGCTGTTTTTT
>.|TRBJ2-3|.|TRBV7-2
CASSFRGTDEDTQYF
TGTGCCAGCAGCTTTCGCGGGACAGATGAAGATACGCAGTATTTT
>.|TRBJ1-2|TRBD1|TRBV4-3
CASSLIRDRVGDGYTF
TGCGCCAGCAGCCTCATCCGGGACAGGGTTGGGGATGGCTACACCTTC
>.|TRBJ2-5|.|TRBV27
CASRGHGTETQYF
TGTGCCAGCAGGGGCCACGGGACCGAGACCCAGTACTTC
>.|TRBJ2-7|TRBD2|TRBV5-4
CASSLRGLAGSEQYF
TGTGCCAGCAGCTTGCGAGGACTAGCGGGAAGCGAGCAGTACTTC
>.|TRBJ1-2|.|TRBV5-6
CASSLVAGLVYGYTF
TGTGCCAGCAGCTTGGTCGCAGGGCTCGTTTATGGCTACACCTTC
>few|TRBJ2-3|TRBD2|TRBV18
CASSPGTSGSTDTQYF
TGTGCCAGCTCACCCGGGACTAGCGGGAGCACAGATACGCAGTATTTT
>.|TRBJ2-5|TRBD2|TRBV10-1
CARRLARYQETQYF
TGCGCCAGGAGACTAGCGAGGTACCAAGAGACCCAGTACTTC